The 6 T cell receptor beta chains presented below share a single source sample, sequenced in a study of regulatory T cells in long-lasting Graves disease. Arm-PCR of CDR3 regions with iRepertoire HTBI primers generated TCR beta libraries. TCRdb passed the multiplex PCR reads through MiXCR, listing each CDR3 protein once. The sample lists approximately 390,000 distinct CDR3 sequences; about a sixth were seen once. Time point noted: newly diagnosed GD, antithyroid drugs for less than 3 months. Following extraction of RNA from PBMCs, that RNA was used to make the TCR library. In addition, the sample was reused for a study of T cells in Graves' hyperthyroidism and ophthalmopathy.

The sequencing used peripheral blood mononuclear cells (PBMCs), collected at new diagnosis, from a patient treated with antithyroid drugs. These receptors originate from a woman in her late teens or twenties with Graves disease.

V usage is TRBV3-1 and J usage is TRBJ2-1; 12 bases match TRBD2. The germline CDR1 and CDR2 sequences are LGHDT and YNNKEL (reference sequence). V was pared by 6 bases and J by 10 bases, with 13 bases of the junction left unmatched. This CDR3 has 16 amino acids. The chain's CDR3 is CASRKGGLAGTGEQFF. DNA for the CDR3: TGTGCCAGCAGAAAAGGGGGACTAGCGGGTACAGGGGAGCAGTTCTTC.

On this clonotype itself: Germline is not matched at one junction end, which may reflect a read error. This chain uses TRBV14 with TRBJ2-1; D gene uncertain. Germline V gene data show CDR1 as SGHDN and CDR2 as FVKESK. The CDR3 spans 13 residues. CDR3 loop: CAGSQNPSSEQFF. The DNA for the CDR3 is TGTGCCGGCAGCCAGAATCCAAGCAGTGAGCAGTTCTTC.

This clonotype was counted many times. The rearrangement links TRBV20-1 to TRBJ1-1, with D perhaps matching TRBD1 (6 bases). Deletions cut 0 bases from V and 3 bases from J, with 20 bases between. The CDR3 totals 17 residues. CDR1 and CDR2 from the germline V gene are DFQATT and SNEGSKA (reference sequence). The CDR3 region has the DNA TGCAGTGCTAGAGATCGGGACACCATGGTCGGGTACACTGAAGCTTTCTTT. Amino acids: CSARDRDTMVGYTEAFF.

This clonotype was seen repeatedly, ten times or more. The chain recombines TRBV12-3 or TRBV12-4 with TRBJ1-2; 8 bases are a match to TRBD1. After removal of 6 bases from V and 2 bases from J, the junction contained 8 bases not matched to a gene. The CDR3 has 15 residues. The DNA of the CDR3 is TGTGCCAGCAGGGCCAGGACAGGGCTCAACTATGGCTACACCTTC. The encoded protein is CASRARTGLNYGYTF.

This clonotype was recorded a few times. V gene TRBV19 combines with J gene TRBJ1-5; D ambiguous. CDR1 LNHDA and CDR2 SQIVND come from the germline V gene (reference sequence). Trimming cost V 5 bases and J 5 bases, with 13 bases left between them. The CDR3 totals 14 residues. The CDR3 loop reads CASSSRGRDQPQHF. The CDR3 DNA sequence: TGTGCCAGTAGTTCCCGGGGTAGGGATCAGCCCCAGCATTTT.

This clonotype was counted ten times or more. This rearrangement joins TRBV6-1 to TRBJ1-6; D is undetermined. CDR3 length equals 14 residues. Trimming pared 4 bases from V and 9 bases from J, leaving 13 bases between. The V gene's germline CDR1 is MNHNS and CDR2 SASEGT. The CDR3 reads CASSGRESASPLHF. The CDR3 DNA sequence: TGTGCCAGCAGTGGTCGGGAATCTGCTTCACCCCTCCACTTT.